This record looks at one T cell receptor (beta chain) sequence and its context. Antigen unknown. TCRdb independently ran MiXCR on the multiplex PCR reads; one entry per CDR3 protein. The sample gives about 63,000 distinct CDR3 sequences, roughly 59% of which show up once; around 20% is in the top ten. The CDR3 is 16 residues long. Per germline, CDR1 KGHSH and CDR2 LQKENI. The ends were cut back, 0 bases at V and 0 bases at J, with 11 bases in the middle. These data are taken from a study of breast tumors, draining lymph nodes, adjacent tissues. Findings and caveats of the study: Data only fit, rather than demonstrated, lymph node origin of most tumor T cells. Luminal-like breast cancer showed significantly greater tumor-nontumor repertoire similarity than basal-like breast cancer did. Tumors had less TCR diversity than lymph nodes, more than nontumor tissue. Findings are consistent with lymph node origin and intratumoral expansion of most tumor T cells.

The receptor was isolated from a female donor with breast cancer. Some clones in this sample may be carry-over from other donors' samples. What was sequenced was breast tumor tissue. The J gene is TRBJ1-2, the V gene TRBV18; D is perhaps TRBD1 (5 bases). The CDR3 bases are TGTGCCAGCTCACCACCGTCGGGACGGTCTAACTATGGCTACACCTTC. Protein product: CASSPPSGRSNYGYTF.